This TCR beta chain came from a study of blood T cell repertoires in COVID-19. Per the original data handling: Estimation of nucleated cell counts relied on the amplification of reference gene primers. The table came from immunoSEQ multiplex PCR; TCRdb's copy has only in-frame clones and leaves some out. V and J calls plus clone size are reproduced from that table; the DNA served to infer D and trimming. The sample lists about 200,000 clones, over 60% occurring once. This TCR was sampled from a woman in her 70s with acute or convalescent COVID-19. The sequenced sample was peripheral blood.

The CDR3 protein is CASNVAGADTQYF. The CDR3 DNA sequence: TGTGCCAGTAATGTAGCGGGAGCAGATACGCAGTATTTT. The chain carries TRBV19 and TRBJ2-3; 9 nucleotides match TRBD2. This CDR3 comprises 13 residues. V was pared by 7 bases and J by 4 bases, with 3 bases of the junction left unmatched. Germline lookup yields CDR1 LNHDA and CDR2 SQIVND (reference sequence).